These T cell receptor beta chains were read from a single sample in a study of sequential checkpoint blockade in melanoma. Only in-frame clones appear in the TCRdb table, and some are missing; sequencing was by immunoSEQ multiplex PCR. The sample lists around 18,000 clones, 69% occurring once. Sequenced here: CD8+ T cells sorted from blood (inferred from file names), sampled from a patient given nivolumab and ipilimumab in sequence. The receptors derive from a human donor with melanoma. The CDR3 runs from the conserved cysteine through the conserved F or W. The D gene is left open where the match is weak. The size entry is marked missing in some rows and otherwise reads once, few, many or a size class.

j_call clone_size d_call v_call cdr3_nt cdr3_aa
TRBJ2-1 - TRBD1 TRBV19 TGTGCCAGTAGCGCGACAGGGGCCTACAATGAGCAGTTCTTC CASSATGAYNEQFF
TRBJ2-7 - - TRBV14 TGTGCCAGCAGCCAAGTTCACAGTTACGAGCAGTACTTC CASSQVHSYEQYF
TRBJ2-7 - TRBD2 TRBV5-1 TGCGCCAGCAGCTTTAGCGGGGGGGCAGAGGAGCAGTACTTC CASSFSGGAEEQYF
TRBJ2-7 few TRBD1 TRBV13 TGTGCCAGCAGCCCGACAGGGGAGCTATACGAGCAGTACTTC CASSPTGELYEQYF
TRBJ1-2 - - TRBV4-3 TGCGCCAGCAGCCAAACACCGGGACACGTTATTGGCTACACCTTC CASSQTPGHVIGYTF
TRBJ2-1 - TRBD2 TRBV5-1 TGCGCCAGCAGCTTCGGCGGGGGCTACAATGAGCAGTTCTTC CASSFGGGYNEQFF
TRBJ1-2 - TRBD1 TRBV16 TGTGCCAGCAGCCCTCAGGGACAGCGCGCTAACTATGGCTACACCTTC CASSPQGQRANYGYTF
TRBJ1-6 once TRBD1 TRBV19 TGTGCCAGTAGTATGGGTGGAGGGGGCCTCAATTCACCCCTCCACTTT CASSMGGGGLNSPLHF
TRBJ2-1 once TRBD2 TRBV30 TGTGCCTGGGCTAGCGGGGGATACAATGAGCAGTTCTTC CAWASGGYNEQFF
TRBJ1-1 - - TRBV7-3 TGTGCCAGCAGCTTATATTTGAACACTGAAGCTTTCTTT CASSLYLNTEAFF
TRBJ2-1 - TRBD1 TRBV19 TGTGCCAGTAGTACGACAGGGGGGCATGAGCAGTTCTTC CASSTTGGHEQFF